These 15 T cell receptor beta chains came from one sample sequenced in a study of T cell repertoires in cytomegalovirus infection (dated 2019 in TCRdb). Instrument on record: Illumina HiSeq 1500. TCRdb handled the public reads itself, with Q25 trimming in fastp and clone calling in MiXCR, and kept productive beta chains. Each CDR3 protein appears once, grouped with its most common genes and DNA. The sample has more than 500,000 distinct CDR3 sequences on record, approximately 15% of them singletons. Of the sample, 20% to 30% is held by the ten largest clones. The sample was CD8+ T cells from PBMCs. The receptors were sampled from a human donor in good health (CMV status not recorded). Some clones in this sample may be carry-over from other donors' samples.

The rearrangement links TRBV11-2 to TRBJ2-7, with 9 bases aligning to TRBD1. Germline-derived CDR1 and CDR2 are SGHAT and FQNNGV. The junction had 8 bases not matched to a gene; V was cut back by 5 bases and J by 6 bases. CDR3 length: 14 residues. CDR3 sequence (DNA): TGTGCCAGCAGCCCGGGACAGGGATTAGGCGAGCAGTACTTC. It yields the protein CASSPGQGLGEQYF.

V usage is TRBV19 and J usage is TRBJ2-7, with 7 bases identical to TRBD1. Germline V gene lookup returns CDR1 LNHDA and CDR2 SQIVND (reference sequence). The V segment lost 3 bases and the J segment 3 bases; nucleotides outside the gene matches: 11. The CDR3 sequence is 16 residues long. The CDR3 sequence: CASSIDRETVNYEQYF. The CDR3, as DNA: TGTGCCAGTAGTATCGACAGGGAGACAGTGAACTACGAGCAGTACTTC.

This clonotype has ten or more counts. V is TRBV7-2 and J is TRBJ1-2, with 8 positions matching TRBD1. The CDR3 has 16 residues. V trimming: 2 bases; J trimming: 4 bases; junction bases outside the gene matches: 9. Germline CDR1 and CDR2: SGHTA and FQGNSA. This CDR3 reads CASSLSSGGTGYGYTF. CDR3 sequence (DNA): TGTGCCAGCAGCTTATCGTCAGGTGGGACAGGCTATGGCTACACCTTC.

In its sample, this clonotype was seen many times. V is TRBV7-3 and J is TRBJ2-5; 7 bases match TRBD2. This CDR3 has 15 amino acids. Per germline, CDR1 SGHTA and CDR2 FQGTGA. V trimming: 1 base; J trimming: 1 base; junction bases outside the gene matches: 3. CDR3 loop: CASSLSGSRQETQYF. Here the CDR3 DNA reads TGTGCCAGCAGCTTAAGCGGGAGTCGCCAAGAGACCCAGTACTTC.

The chain uses TRBV3-1 and TRBJ2-5, with TRBD2 matching 9 bases. Germline V gene data show CDR1 as LGHDT and CDR2 as YNNKEL (reference sequence). The CDR3 covers 17 residues. V lost 0 bases and J lost 1; bases outside the gene matches: 6. CDR3: CASSQDPGSGSQETQYF. The CDR3 DNA reads TGTGCCAGCAGCCAAGATCCTGGTAGCGGGAGCCAAGAGACCCAGTACTTC.

This chain connects TRBV5-1 to TRBJ1-2, with 9 bases that match TRBD1. The germline gives CDR1 SGHRS, CDR2 YFSETQ. The ends lost 0 bases at V and 7 bases at J; junction bases unmatched: 4. The CDR3 is made up of 14 amino acids. CDR3 protein: CASSLDRGRSGYTF. The CDR3 nucleotides read TGCGCCAGCAGCTTGGACAGGGGGCGATCTGGCTACACCTTC.

The chain joins TRBV24-1 to TRBJ2-1; 11 bases are shared with TRBD1. Losses at the gene ends were 4 bases for V and 2 bases for J; bases not matched to a gene: 9. Germline V gene data show CDR1 as KGHDR and CDR2 as SFDVKD. The CDR3 is 18 residues long. CDR3 bases: TGTGCCACCAGTGACCCCCTCGCGGGACAGGGGGCCTACAATGAGCAGTTCTTC. Its protein product is CATSDPLAGQGAYNEQFF.

This chain uses TRBV28 with TRBJ2-7; D remains unclear. Per germline, CDR1 MDHEN and CDR2 SYDVKM. This CDR3 spans 11 amino acids. The V end lost 5 bases, the J end lost 6 bases, and 8 bases lay between the germline ends. CDR3 in amino acids: CASSLPGEQYF. The CDR3 nucleotides read TGTGCCAGCAGTCTCCCGGGCGAGCAGTACTTC.

The rearrangement joins TRBV20-1 to TRBJ2-7; D uncertain. CDR1 is DFQATT and CDR2 is SNEGSKA in the germline V gene (reference sequence). The V gene lost 0 bases and the J gene lost 0 bases, with 9 bases spanning the gap. This CDR3 is 14 amino acids long. CDR3 loop: CSARDRMSSYEQYF. In nucleotides, the CDR3 is TGCAGTGCTAGAGACAGGATGAGCTCCTACGAGCAGTACTTC.

This clonotype was seen more than once but under ten times. The chain links TRBV15 to TRBJ1-5; D call uncertain. The CDR3 is made up of 15 amino acids. V was pared by 0 bases and J by 3 bases, with 9 bases between. The germline V gene has CDR1 LNHNV and CDR2 YYDKDF (reference sequence). The CDR3 DNA sequence: TGTGCCACCAGCAGAGACGCAGGCCCCAATCAGCCCCAGCATTTT. Encoded protein: CATSRDAGPNQPQHF. The variable domain in full, with the rest retrieved from reference TRBV15 and TRBJ1-5, is DAMVIQNPRYQVTQFGKPVTLSCSQTLNHNVMYWYQQKSSQAPKLLFHYYDKDFNNEADTPDNFQSRRPNTSFCFLDIRSPGLGDTAMYLCATSRDAGPNQPQHFGDGTRLSIL.

This clonotype was observed at least ten times. The V and J genes are TRBV7-9 and TRBJ2-5, with TRBD1 matching over 8 bases. Germline V gene lookup returns CDR1 SEHNR and CDR2 FQNEAQ (reference sequence). With V trimmed by 0 bases and J by 6 bases, 12 bases remained unmatched. The CDR3 totals 17 residues. In DNA form, the CDR3 reads TGTGCCAGCAGCTTAGCGTTTGGGACAGGCACGGCGAAGACCCAGTACTTC. This codes for CASSLAFGTGTAKTQYF. Based on the CDR3 plus reference TRBV7-9 and TRBJ2-5, the full variable domain is DTGVSQNPRHKITKRGQNVTFRCDPISEHNRLYWYRQTLGQGPEFLTYFQNEAQLEKSRLLSDRFSAERPKGSFSTLEIQRTEQGDSAMYLCASSLAFGTGTAKTQYFGPGTRLLVL.

Worth noting for this clonotype: Without the conserved terminal phenylalanine or tryptophan, this CDR3 likely stems from a read error. J is TRBJ2-4 and V is TRBV29-1; no reliable D call. This CDR3 has 13 residues. Trimming took off 4 bases at V and 0 bases at J, with 7 bases between the two ends. Germline V gene lookup returns CDR1 SQVTM and CDR2 ANQGSEA. CDR3 region: CSVVYLAKNIQYL. CDR3 coding DNA: TGCAGCGTTGTTTACCTAGCCAAAAACATTCAGTACTTA.

The genes are TRBV2 and TRBJ1-1, with D possibly TRBD1 on 5 matching bases. Germline V lookup: CDR1 SNHLY, CDR2 FYNNEI. The CDR3 consists of 18 residues. The V end was cut by 4 bases, the J end by 0 bases, with 21 bases between. The CDR3 bases are TGTGCCAGCAGTGTCTCAGTACATCAGGGACTCTTGAACACTGAAGCTTTCTTT. It is translated as CASSVSVHQGLLNTEAFF.

The rearrangement links TRBV11-2 to TRBJ2-2; 9 bases line up with TRBD1. Germline CDR1 reads SGHAT; CDR2 reads FQNNGV. CDR3 length: 15 amino acids. Losses at the gene ends were 6 bases for V and 7 bases for J; bases not matched to a gene: 9. This CDR3 is CASSPDRGTGGELFF. In DNA form, the CDR3 reads TGTGCCAGCAGTCCAGACAGGGGGACCGGCGGGGAGCTGTTTTTT.

CDR3: CASSVEDRGAHNEQFF. The CDR3 DNA reads TGTGCCAGCAGCGTAGAAGACAGGGGGGCGCACAATGAGCAGTTCTTC. The V call is TRBV9, the J call TRBJ2-1, with TRBD1 matching 9 bases. Germline values: CDR1 SGDLS, CDR2 YYNGEE. The CDR3 loop spans 16 amino acids. Unmatched junction bases numbered 6, after V lost 0 bases and J lost 5 bases.